This T cell receptor (beta chain) was observed in a study of blood T cell repertoires in COVID-19. Study summary: Donors in the United States, Italy and Spain gave samples during acute or convalescent COVID-19. In each case, the material was cDNA or gDNA derived from T cells, B-cell-depleted T cells, or PBMCs.

The germline gives CDR1 LGHNT, CDR2 FRNRAP. The CDR3 extends over 16 amino acids. V gave up 0 bases and J gave up 0 bases, with 12 bases separating them. TCRdb keeps only in-frame clones here, not all; method: immunoSEQ multiplex PCR. Of about 140,000 clones in the sample, approximately 87% were seen once. The chain is built from TRBV12-5 and TRBJ2-7, with D possibly TRBD2 on 6 matching bases. The source material was peripheral blood. The clonotype was recovered from a woman between 35 and 50 years old with acute or convalescent COVID-19. The CDR3 reads CASGLVGGKSSYEQYF. The CDR3 DNA sequence: TGTGCTAGTGGTTTGGTAGGAGGGAAGAGCTCCTACGAGCAGTACTTC.